A single count supports the clone carrying this T cell receptor beta chain. This entry comes from a study of OX40 agonist ivuxolimab in advanced cancers. In the study overall: The dose-escalation cohort was just under 85% male, with a mean age of approximately 62 years, ranging roughly 20 to 90.

Germline CDR1 LGHNA, CDR2 YSLEER. This CDR3 comprises 15 residues. The V end lost 6 bases, the J end lost 5 bases, and 16 bases lay between the germline ends. Here immunoSEQ multiplex PCR was the method, and the copy in TCRdb shows in-frame clones only, minus some. This sample has roughly 20,000 clones, with more than 75% found just once. Sequencing was performed on CD4+ or CD8+ T cells sorted from blood, taken in a trial of the OX40 agonist ivuxolimab. The receptor comes from an adult with an advanced solid tumor such as melanoma, head and neck, liver or kidney cancer. The gene calls are TRBV4-3 and TRBJ2-2; D ambiguous. CDR3 loop: CASSPFKGQTGELFF. The CDR3 region has the DNA TGCGCCAGCAGTCCCTTTAAGGGCCAGACCGGGGAGCTGTTTTTT.